The 32 T cell receptor beta chains reported below all come from one sample, sequenced in a study of shared T cell receptors in the human thymus. The data were produced by immunoSEQ multiplex PCR, yet TCRdb's version contains in-frame clones alone and is incomplete. This repertoire shows approximately 400,000 clones, 85% to 95% found once; its top ten account for approximately 0.02%. The sample was thymocytes. The receptor source for this set is a human donor.

This chain connects TRBV11-2 to TRBJ1-3; D uncertain. There are 12 residues in the CDR3. V was pared by 1 base and J by 4 bases, with 2 bases between. Looked up from germline, CDR1 is SGHAT and CDR2 is FQNNGV. CDR3 DNA sequence: TGTGCCAGCAGCTTAGTCGGAAACACCATATATTTT. Residues: CASSLVGNTIYF.

The rearrangement joins TRBV28 to TRBJ1-2; 8 bases map to TRBD1. In germline, CDR1 is MDHEN, CDR2 SYDVKM. The CDR3 has 15 residues. J was trimmed by 6 bases and V by 2 bases; bases with no gene match: 8. CDR3: CASSLVAGGRDGYTF. The CDR3, as DNA: TGTGCCAGCAGTTTAGTAGCAGGGGGCAGGGATGGCTACACCTTC.

The rearrangement uses TRBV6-4 and TRBJ2-6; D possibly corresponds to TRBD1 (5 bases). The CDR3 has 16 amino acids. Trimming shortened V by 2 bases and J by 2 bases, and 10 bases separated the two germline ends. The germline V gene encodes CDR1 MRHNA and CDR2 SNTAGT. The CDR3 loop reads CASSDPTVTGANVLTF. CDR3 coding DNA: TGTGCCAGCAGTGACCCGACAGTTACTGGGGCCAACGTCCTGACTTTC.

The V call is TRBV9, the J call TRBJ2-3; 8 bases map to TRBD2. Germline-derived CDR1 and CDR2 are SGDLS and YYNGEE. The CDR3 is 16 amino acids. V gave up 4 bases and J gave up 2 bases; unmatched junction bases: 9. CDR3 sequence reads: CASSNTGLDFTDTQYF. The CDR3 DNA reads TGTGCCAGCAGCAACACGGGACTAGATTTCACAGATACGCAGTATTTT.

The V gene is TRBV5-6, the J gene TRBJ2-1; D possibly corresponds to TRBD2 (6 bases). The CDR3 is 13 residues long. Trimming took 4 bases from V and 7 from J, leaving 12 bases between them. Germline V gives CDR1 SGHDT, CDR2 YYEEEE. The CDR3 bases are TGTGCCAGCAGCCGGGGGACTGCTAATGAGCAGTTCTTC. As protein: CASSRGTANEQFF.

V is TRBV5-1 and J is TRBJ2-5, with 7 bases matching TRBD1. Germline values: CDR1 SGHRS, CDR2 YFSETQ. The length of the CDR3 is 18 residues. V shed 0 bases and J 2 bases; nucleotides not matched to a gene: 13. For the CDR3, the DNA is TGCGCCAGCAGCTTGGAAGGTCTTAGTGAGGGGGCGCAAGAGACCCAGTACTTC. It yields the protein CASSLEGLSEGAQETQYF.

The table lists this clone with a count of one. The gene calls are TRBV28 and TRBJ2-5; D possibly corresponds to TRBD1 (5 bases). The CDR3 spans 16 residues. Trimming took 2 bases from V and 4 from J, leaving 17 bases between them. CDR1 and CDR2 from the germline V gene are MDHEN and SYDVKM. The CDR3 spells CASSLRLRVLRETQYF. The DNA of the CDR3 is TGTGCCAGCAGTTTACGGCTCAGGGTTCTACGAGAGACCCAGTACTTC.

This clone was detected a few times. This chain links TRBV6-5 with TRBJ2-3, with D possibly matching TRBD2 (6 bases). The CDR3 loop spans 16 amino acids. V gave up 0 bases and J gave up 2 bases, with 12 bases separating them. CDR1 is MNHEY and CDR2 is SVGAGI in the germline V gene. The CDR3 reads CASSYSTAGPTDTQYF. The CDR3 nucleotides are TGTGCCAGCAGTTACTCTACAGCGGGCCCCACAGATACGCAGTATTTT.

The chain has TRBV5-6 and TRBJ2-2, with 9 bases fitting TRBD2. With 6 bases clipped from V and 4 bases from J, the junction kept 13 bases outside the gene matches. The CDR3 sequence is 17 residues long. Germline CDR1 and CDR2: SGHDT and YYEEEE. The CDR3 coding sequence is TGTGCCAGCACTTCCCCGCGGGGGGGCGCAGGCACCGGGGAGCTGTTTTTT. Translated, it gives CASTSPRGGAGTGELFF.

This clone was recorded once. This sequence joins TRBV29-1 and TRBJ2-4; 12 bases map to TRBD1. CDR1 and CDR2 (germline): SQVTM, ANQGSEA. J gave up 0 bases and V 1 base, and 4 bases lay outside the gene matches. The length of the CDR3 is 17 residues. The CDR3 DNA follows: TGCAGCGTTGAAGGAGGGGACAGGGGGCTAGCCAAAAACATTCAGTACTTC. As protein: CSVEGGDRGLAKNIQYF.

This clone was seen just once. This chain joins TRBV27 and TRBJ2-2; D is tentatively TRBD1 or TRBD2 (5 bases each). Germline lookup yields CDR1 MNHEY and CDR2 SMNVEV (reference sequence). Trimming removed 5 bases from V and 14 bases from J, with 15 bases in between. This CDR3 has 12 amino acids. CDR3 protein: CASSIERDVLFF. DNA for the CDR3: TGTGCCAGCAGTATCGAGAGGGACGTACTGTTTTTT.

V is TRBV4-3 and J is TRBJ2-7; 8 bases are a match to TRBD2. J was trimmed by 2 bases and V by 5 bases; bases with no gene match: 11. Germline CDR1 and CDR2: LGHNA and YSLEER. The CDR3 consists of 16 residues. In DNA form, the CDR3 reads TGCGCCAGCAGCTCCCTCGCAGCGGGAGCCACCTACGAGCAGTACTTC. Encoded protein: CASSSLAAGATYEQYF.

The genes are TRBV6-1 and TRBJ2-3; 9 bases line up with TRBD2. There are 15 residues in the CDR3. Germline V lookup: CDR1 MNHNS, CDR2 SASEGT. The ends lost 1 base at V and 1 base at J; junction bases unmatched: 0. As DNA, the CDR3 is TGTGCCAGCAGTGAAGGACTAGCGGGCACAGATACGCAGTATTTT. This codes for CASSEGLAGTDTQYF.

This chain connects TRBV25-1 to TRBJ2-1; D is uncertain. CDR3 length: 15 amino acids. Germline lookup yields CDR1 MGHDK and CDR2 SYGVNS. V lost 1 base and J 4 bases, leaving 11 bases between the germline ends. Here the CDR3 DNA reads TGTGCCAGCAGTGAATCGGAACGTTGGTACAATGAGCAGTTCTTC. Amino acid sequence: CASSESERWYNEQFF.

This CDR3 reads CASSYGLDYEQYF. The CDR3 DNA is TGTGCCAGCAGCTACGGCTTGGACTACGAGCAGTACTTC. The V gene is TRBV7-3, the J gene TRBJ2-7, with D uncertain. V dropped 4 bases and J dropped 3 bases, with 10 bases sitting between them. The germline V gene has CDR1 SGHTA and CDR2 FQGTGA. The CDR3 has 13 amino acids.

The chain has TRBV6-1 and TRBJ2-5; no reliable D call. CDR1 is MNHNS and CDR2 is SASEGT in the germline V gene. V dropped 4 bases and J dropped 9 bases, with 24 bases sitting between them. The CDR3 contains 16 residues. This CDR3 is CASSGLTGSLPQAQYF. The DNA for the CDR3 is TGTGCCAGCAGTGGATTGACTGGATCTTTGCCGCAGGCCCAGTACTTC.

The V gene is TRBV29-1, the J gene TRBJ2-1, with a tentative D call TRBD1 (5 bases). This CDR3 has 12 amino acids. Germline CDR1 reads SQVTM; CDR2 reads ANQGSEA. V gave up 2 bases and J gave up 9 bases, with 11 bases separating them. The CDR3 region is CSVELRVAEQFF. The CDR3 DNA reads as TGCAGCGTTGAACTCAGGGTGGCTGAGCAGTTCTTC.

The chain couples TRBV6-4 to TRBJ1-2; 11 nucleotides align to TRBD1. This CDR3 contains 19 residues. Germline V gene sequence: CDR1 MRHNA, CDR2 SNTAGT. V was clipped by 0 bases and J by 5 bases; unmatched bases: 14. CDR3 loop: CASSDSTFPLDRGRYGYTF. CDR3 DNA: TGTGCCAGCAGTGACTCCACCTTCCCCTTGGACAGGGGGCGATATGGCTACACCTTC.

Of note for this clone: In the same sample, other DNA sequences code for this CDR3. CDR3 amino acids: CASSTRDRPYGYTF. Here the CDR3 DNA reads TGTGCCAGTAGTACCCGGGACAGACCTTATGGCTACACCTTC. V is TRBV19 and J is TRBJ1-2, with 7 bases aligning to TRBD1. Trimming removed 4 bases from V and 5 bases from J; junction bases left unmatched: 7. CDR1 is LNHDA, CDR2 SQIVND, per germline (reference sequence). The CDR3 spans 14 residues.

This clone was seen once. The gene calls are TRBV27 and TRBJ2-1; 11 bases are shared with TRBD2. Trimming cost V 7 bases and J 9 bases; bases outside gene matches: 14. CDR3 length equals 16 residues. In germline, CDR1 is MNHEY, CDR2 SMNVEV (reference sequence). The CDR3 loop is CASTTVGLAGGGEQFF. CDR3 DNA: TGTGCCAGCACCACCGTGGGGCTAGCGGGAGGTGGTGAGCAGTTCTTC.

This clone was counted only a few times. The chain is built from TRBV30 and TRBJ1-1, with D uncertain. The V gene's germline CDR1 is GTSNPN and CDR2 SVGIG (reference sequence). This CDR3 is built from 13 residues. V was clipped by 3 bases and J by 7 bases, with 15 bases between them. CDR3 sequence (DNA): TGTGCCTGGAGCGGATCGACTCTTGATGAAGCTTTCTTT. Its protein product is CAWSGSTLDEAFF.

V usage is TRBV28 and J usage is TRBJ1-1; D remains unclear. The germline CDR1 and CDR2 sequences are MDHEN and SYDVKM. This CDR3 has 14 residues. V was pared by 3 bases and J by 1 base, with 9 bases between. The CDR3 reads CASSLGRENTEAFF. The CDR3 nucleotides are TGTGCCAGCAGTTTGGGGAGGGAGAACACTGAAGCTTTCTTT.

This sequence joins TRBV28 and TRBJ1-2; 7 bases agree with TRBD1. The CDR3 loop spans 17 amino acids. Germline V gene lookup returns CDR1 MDHEN and CDR2 SYDVKM. The V segment lost 6 bases and the J segment 4 bases; nucleotides outside the gene matches: 17. CDR3 sequence: CASRGRGRKLPPYGYTF. DNA of the CDR3: TGTGCCAGCAGAGGGAGGGGGCGTAAGTTACCCCCCTATGGCTACACCTTC.

The rearrangement uses TRBV9 and TRBJ1-3; D gene unclear. CDR3 length: 16 amino acids. Germline CDR1 SGDLS, CDR2 YYNGEE. V lost 3 bases and J lost 4, with 17 bases in between. In nucleotides, the CDR3 is TGTGCCAGCAGCGCCGCCCCTACAAAGGCGGGAAACACCATATATTTT. Protein sequence: CASSAAPTKAGNTIYF.

The V gene is TRBV29-1, the J gene TRBJ2-3, with 11 bases that match TRBD1. CDR1 and CDR2 from the germline V gene are SQVTM and ANQGSEA. V shed 6 bases, J shed 4 bases, and the junction held 27 bases outside the gene matches. The CDR3 spans 21 residues. The CDR3 loop is CSVASSRDRGKLREGPDTQYF. The CDR3 DNA follows: TGCAGCGTCGCCTCGTCCCGGGACAGGGGGAAATTGCGGGAGGGCCCAGATACGCAGTATTTT.

The chain carries TRBV5-6 and TRBJ2-1; 8 nucleotides agree with TRBD2. Germline trimming cut 0 bases from V and 6 bases from J; bases unmatched to any gene: 8. There are 16 residues in the CDR3. Germline loops: CDR1 SGHDT, CDR2 YYEEEE. The CDR3: CASSLALRLASNEQFF. CDR3 nucleotides: TGTGCCAGCAGCTTGGCCTTAAGACTAGCGAGCAATGAGCAGTTCTTC.

The V gene is TRBV4-1, the J gene TRBJ2-1; D unclear. The V gene's germline CDR1 is MGHRA and CDR2 YSYEKL. This CDR3 has 18 residues. Deletions cut 1 base from V and 0 bases from J, with 16 bases between. Here the CDR3 reads CASSQVEVTERSYNEQFF. The CDR3, as DNA: TGCGCCAGCAGCCAAGTGGAAGTGACGGAGCGCTCCTACAATGAGCAGTTCTTC.

V usage is TRBV19 and J usage is TRBJ2-7; tentative D call: TRBD2 (5 bases). This CDR3 spans 13 amino acids. V gave up 6 bases and J gave up 4 bases, with 13 bases separating them. The germline V gene encodes CDR1 LNHDA and CDR2 SQIVND (reference sequence). The CDR3 DNA sequence: TGTGCCAGTAGCCCGGGGTTGGAGTACGAGCAGTACTTC. Amino acids: CASSPGLEYEQYF.

This clone was recorded once. The chain combines TRBV2 with TRBJ2-5; 8 positions agree with TRBD2. V trimming: 6 bases; J trimming: 5 bases; junction bases outside the gene matches: 8. The CDR3 runs 14 residues. Per the germline V gene, CDR1 is SNHLY and CDR2 is FYNNEI. CDR3 coding DNA: TGTGCCAGCAGGACCGGGAGGGCCAGGGAGACCCAGTACTTC. Protein sequence: CASRTGRARETQYF.

The chain recombines TRBV11-2 with TRBJ2-7; 10 nucleotides align to TRBD1. The CDR3 runs 15 residues. V trimming: 3 bases; J trimming: 2 bases; junction bases outside the gene matches: 4. Germline CDR1 reads SGHAT; CDR2 reads FQNNGV. CDR3 sequence (DNA): TGTGCCAGCAGCTTGTGGGGGACAGGGGCCTACGAGCAGTACTTC. This gives the protein CASSLWGTGAYEQYF. Based on the CDR3 plus reference TRBV11-2 and TRBJ2-7, the full variable domain is EAGVAQSPRYKIIEKRQSVAFWCNPISGHATLYWYQQILGQGPKLLIQFQNNGVVDDSQLPKDRFSAERLKGVDSTLKIQPAKLEDSAVYLCASSLWGTGAYEQYFGPGTRLTVT.

This chain connects TRBV28 to TRBJ2-3; the D is unclear. Germline V CDR1 and CDR2: MDHEN, SYDVKM. The germline V and J ends were trimmed by 0 bases and 2 bases, with 6 bases remaining between them. The CDR3 consists of 14 residues. CDR3 DNA: TGTGCCAGCAGTTTATGGGTCCCCACAGATACGCAGTATTTT. Translation: CASSLWVPTDTQYF.

The chain combines TRBV29-1 with TRBJ1-6; 7 nucleotides match TRBD1. Trimming removed 5 bases from V and 14 bases from J; junction bases left unmatched: 12. The CDR3 is made up of 13 amino acids. CDR1 and CDR2 (germline): SQVTM, ANQGSEA. The CDR3 sequence is CSVQTGWTDTLHF. The DNA of the CDR3 is TGCAGCGTTCAGACAGGGTGGACTGACACCCTCCACTTT.